The next 2 T cell receptor beta chains were all read from a single sample in a study of blood T cell repertoires in COVID-19. Clones were read by immunoSEQ multiplex PCR, and TCRdb kept only the in-frame ones, dropping some. The profile shows a few hundred thousand clones, 75% to 90% of them singletons. The sample comprised peripheral blood. These receptors originate from a woman between 18 and 30 years old with acute or convalescent COVID-19.

This chain joins TRBV3-1 (or the pseudogene TRBV3-2) and TRBJ1-3; unclear D gene. The V gene's germline CDR1 is LGHDT and CDR2 YNNKEL (reference sequence). V was cut by 4 bases and J by 9 bases, with 19 bases left in between. The CDR3 length is 15 residues. CDR3 sequence reads: CASSPNGYQAATIYF. CDR3 nucleotides: TGTGCCAGCAGCCCTAATGGGTACCAAGCGGCCACCATATATTTT.

This clone came up a few times. J is TRBJ1-1 and V is TRBV18; maybe TRBD1 (5 bases). V was clipped by 5 bases and J by 1 base, with 11 bases between them. The germline gives CDR1 KGHSH, CDR2 LQKENI. There are 14 residues in the CDR3. This chain's CDR3 is CASSAGRSNTEAFF. The DNA for the CDR3 is TGTGCCAGCTCAGCGGGACGATCGAACACTGAAGCTTTCTTT.